This TCR beta chain was identified in a study of spatial heterogeneity in lung cancer. Findings of the study overall: Higher tumor mutation counts went along with higher counts of expanded intratumoral alpha and beta TCRs.

V was clipped by 9 bases and J by 3 bases, with 7 bases between them. Looked up from germline, CDR1 is KGHDR and CDR2 is SFDVKD. This CDR3 spans 12 amino acids. TCRdb reprocessed the 5' RACE reads with MiXCR, giving one entry per CDR3 protein. Of about 100,000 distinct CDR3 sequences in the sample, approximately 4.7% were seen once. Specified time point: sample taken at primary tumor resection. In each case, whole RNA from tumor, nontumor lung or frozen PBMC was sequenced unsorted. A few counts support this clonotype. The antigen is not known. This sequence may be a read error, since a much larger clone differs from it by one base.

This sequence originates from a male donor with early-stage non-small cell lung cancer. The genes are TRBV24-1 and TRBJ2-2, with D possibly being TRBD2 (6 bases). The starting material was lung tumor tissue, obtained at surgery. This CDR3 reads CATRRDTGELFF. CDR3 DNA sequence: TGTGCCACCCGGAGGGACACCGGGGAGCTGTTTTTT.